This T cell receptor beta chain was recovered during a study of cytomegalovirus exposure and HLA in healthy donors (TCRdb year 2017). Study-level background: An earlier analysis of several hundred of the donors reported roughly 270 Gb of sequence data and around 110 million unique TCR beta sequences from 190 million or so T cells. A later genetic analysis took genome-wide SNP genotypes for about 55% of the 666 donors and used that subset as a discovery cohort. All discovery cohort repertoires had been generated using a single sequencing platform. HLA typing included class I and class II loci at four-digit resolution. Among roughly 400 genotyped donors of the cohort, an average of around 220,000 unique TCR beta nucleotide sequences was sequenced per donor, of which roughly 17% were non-productive. To study patterns of TCR occurrence, a later analysis re-analyzed previously published TCR beta repertoires from hundreds of donors and added high-resolution HLA genotyping. The later analysis used no new phenotypic data to find candidate immune exposures, relying instead on TCR beta sequences and their occurrence across donors. Typing coverage differed by locus: A, B, C, DRB1 and DQB1 were typed in roughly 620-630 donors, DQA1 in roughly 510, DPA1 in 600 to 610, and DPB1 in just under 490. An earlier analysis of some 500 of the donors used high-throughput TCR beta sequencing to judge whether each TCR beta V gene segment behaved as functional or pseudogenic. The aim of the study was to test whether cataloging public T cell receptors could identify signatures of past pathogen exposure. Donor age, sex, ethnicity and CMV serostatus were collected together with the repertoire data. Using immunosequencing, the study profiled T cell repertoires from 640 or so subjects and related those repertoires to cytomegalovirus serostatus. In addition to the first cohort of about 650 subjects, a separate validation cohort of approximately 130 different subjects was used. To predict cytomegalovirus infection status, the study combined high-throughput TCR immunosequencing, statistical association of individual TCRs with disease status, and machine learning. Of the 350 to 450 genotyped donors, less than 85% were placed in the genetic ancestry cluster associated with self-reported Caucasian donors. Roughly 5 DR-DQ haplotypes were treated as single units for association and clustering because of strong linkage in the cohort. Approximately 310 gigabases of sequencing data and tens of millions of unique TCR sequences were included in an early release covering about 700 HLA-typed donors. Broader findings and caveats from the paper: Because counts were too low, about 15 rarely observed V segments, including chromosome 9 orphons, were left out of the earlier analysis of roughly 600 of the donors. This cohort had only TCR beta chains sequenced, and the lack of alpha or paired-chain data limited which features could be detected. An association between a missense DCLRE1C variant and V-gene and J-gene trimming of TCR beta chains was found in a later genetic analysis and replicated in an independent cohort. In a later genetic analysis, fewer N-insertions in productive TCRs were reported among donors in an Asian-associated ancestry cluster than the roughly 670-donor mean. In a later analysis, HLA-associated TCR beta chains showed more clonal expansion and lower generation probabilities than non-associated chains that were equally common. A further reported finding was that TCR beta sequences accurately predicted the HLA-A and HLA-B alleles for most subjects in the first cohort. A later analysis found that most CMV-associated TCR beta chains appeared HLA-restricted, with HLA associations seemingly driven largely by CMV exposure. A later analysis associated some 17,000 TCR beta sequences with specific HLA alleles at a false discovery rate of 0.05. For the cohort, immune exposure information was limited to CMV serostatus. A later analysis reported that several top co-occurrence clusters appeared linked to parvovirus B19, influenza, CMV and Epstein-Barr virus. Cytomegalovirus status was reported to be diagnosed by the classifier with high specificity and sensitivity in both the original and validation cohorts. Some IMGT-functional V segments, including TRBV6-2 and TRBV6-3, could not be distinguished by the 87-base-pair reads and were therefore excluded. Sequencing depth was assumed to be roughly uniform across donors in the presence/absence analyses, though that assumption may not hold. Correlated functional status among segregating V segments might be attributable to linkage disequilibrium, but an unknown experimental factor could not be ruled out. When HLA alleles, especially DR and DQ, strongly co-occurred, attributing TCR associations to individual alleles was difficult. HLA typing was unavailable for some donors at each locus, so association tests used only the typed subset. While some public TCRs were present in many individuals, most TCR sequences turned up only very rarely across donors. Three of the identified cytomegalovirus-associated TCR beta chains were confirmed in vitro to be specific for cytomegalovirus antigens. In an earlier analysis of 587 of the donors, most TCR beta V segments were observed in productive rearrangements about 90% or about 30% of the time, broadly matching IMGT annotations. In the study, 150 to 200 TCR beta chains were listed as associated with cytomegalovirus. It was suggested by the authors that the approach could potentially be generalized to other disease states and immunological phenotypes. In a later analysis, TCR association rates were found to vary across HLA loci, with the most associated TCRs seen for DRB1 alleles and the fewest for HLA-C alleles. A cluster of highly shared sequence variants was judged likely to represent a technical artifact of the sequencing pipeline.

From cysteine to phenylalanine, the CDR3 is 11 amino acids long. The only DNA kept is the CDR3, 33 bases in frame from the first base. Relative to germline, V is 0 bases shorter and J is 10 bases shorter, with 5 bases between their ends. From a lookup of the germline V gene, CDR1 and CDR2 are SGDLS and YYNGEE. Receptors were amplified or captured by the immunoSEQ multiplex PCR assay. For the multiplex PCR, a mixture combining 60 forward primers for TCR Vbeta segments and 13 reverse primers for TCR Jbeta segments was used. The CDR3 region of rearranged TCR beta genes was amplified from genomic DNA by a multiplex PCR assay. On the Illumina HiSeq System, the amplified TCR beta libraries were sequenced as 87-base-pair reads. Regarding the original processing steps: In a later analysis, 77 million or so unique TCR beta chains were counted across the 500 to 850 repertoires, and roughly 11 million of these chains were shared by at least two donors. A nearest-neighbor algorithm error-corrected the raw reads and collapsed the reads into unique sequences, merging closely related sequences to remove PCR and sequencing errors. To assign V, D and J gene segments, CDR3 sequences were aligned to IMGT reference sequences. For a sequence to be retained, at least a six-nucleotide match to both a V gene segment and a J gene segment was required. A rearrangement counted as productive if the CDR3 had no stop codons and remained in frame with V and J, and every other rearrangement counted as non-productive. Following IMGT convention, CDR3 was defined as the stretch from the second conserved V-encoded cysteine to the conserved J-encoded phenylalanine. Sequences without an unambiguous match to a single V gene segment were excluded from the earlier analysis of about 600 of the donors. In an earlier analysis of 587 of the donors, a V segment was called functional when productive rearrangements were above 56.7%, and segregating when the standard deviation between donors exceeded 5%. To diagnose cytomegalovirus status from the catalog of TCR beta chain sequences, a statistical classification framework was built. In a later analysis, V and J genes were assigned by comparing TCR nucleotide sequences against IMGT/GENE-DB human TR gene sequences. A later analysis assigned CDR3 sequences and most-parsimonious VDJ recombination scenarios with the TCRdist pipeline. A later analysis defined each TCR beta chain by its CDR3 amino acid sequence plus V-gene family, and excluded reads lacking a unique V-gene family. A later analysis removed 600 or so highly shared, low-generation-probability nucleotide sequences to deal with suspected cross-contamination and a sequencing artifact. In a later analysis, a clonal expansion index was calculated for each public chain from normalized within-repertoire ranks of inferred template counts. Generation probabilities in a later analysis came from a VDJ recombination model fitted to out-of-frame rearrangements, and those results were checked against IGoR. Hypergeometric tests were used in a later analysis to score TCR-TCR, TCR-HLA and TCR-CMV co-occurrence, with a repertoire-size bias correction applied to the TCR pairs. To estimate false discovery rates, a later analysis permuted the HLA or CMV assignments 20 times. In a later analysis, co-occurring TCRs were grouped using DBSCAN, with TCRdist sequence similarity added in when clustering inside HLA-allele-positive subsets. Repertoires with fewer than 30,000 or more than 120,000 public chains, plus five repertoires with anomalous nucleotide sharing, were excluded from co-occurrence clustering. The immuneACCESS repertoire file appears here via TCRdb, limited to in-frame rearrangements. These files lack a portion of the clones; in checked studies, under half of the deficit traces to unresolved V genes, and the cause of the others is not known. V, J and clone size derive from that table, while D and trimming were established from the DNA sequence. The sample table records 150,000 to 200,000 clones; approximately 84% of these occur just once. Jointly, the top ten make up around 4.8% of the sample.

As for this clone: The antigen it binds to is not known. No qualities accompany the bases; no much larger clone lies one base away.

In total, fewer than 750 healthy bone marrow donors made up the cohort. At the time of sampling, every cohort member was nominally healthy, though immune exposures that went unrecorded were likely present. The donor was CMV seropositive and was included in the group of 250 to 300 seropositive cohort members. A peripheral blood sample was collected from each donor, and TCR beta sequencing was performed on peripheral blood mononuclear cells. Genomic DNA was extracted from the blood cell samples with the Qiagen DNeasy Blood Extraction Kit. This clonotype was sampled from a girl aged 5-17 years in good health and CMV-seropositive. The sequenced sample consisted of PBMCs. Recombination linked TRBV9 to TRBJ2-1, with the D gene not clear enough to name. The nucleotide sequence reads as follows: TGTGCCAGCAGCGTAGGCCGGGAGCAGTTCTTC. Its product reads: CASSVGREQFF.